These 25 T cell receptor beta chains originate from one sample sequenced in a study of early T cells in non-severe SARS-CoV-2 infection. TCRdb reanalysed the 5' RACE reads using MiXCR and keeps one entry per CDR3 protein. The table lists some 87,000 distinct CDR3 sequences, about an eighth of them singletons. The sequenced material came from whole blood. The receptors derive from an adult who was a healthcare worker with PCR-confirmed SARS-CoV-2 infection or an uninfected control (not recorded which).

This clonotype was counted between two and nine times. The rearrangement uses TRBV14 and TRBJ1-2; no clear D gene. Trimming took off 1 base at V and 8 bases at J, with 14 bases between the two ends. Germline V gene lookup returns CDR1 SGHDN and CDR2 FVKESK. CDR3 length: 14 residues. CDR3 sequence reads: CASSQVLQLQGYTF. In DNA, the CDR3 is TGTGCCAGCAGCCAAGTTTTACAACTACAAGGCTACACCTTC.

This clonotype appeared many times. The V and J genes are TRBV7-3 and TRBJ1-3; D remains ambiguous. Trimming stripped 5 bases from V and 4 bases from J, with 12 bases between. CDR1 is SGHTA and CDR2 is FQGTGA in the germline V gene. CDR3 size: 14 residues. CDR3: CASSRGSAGNTIYF. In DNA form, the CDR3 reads TGTGCCAGCAGCCGAGGATCAGCAGGAAACACCATATATTTT.

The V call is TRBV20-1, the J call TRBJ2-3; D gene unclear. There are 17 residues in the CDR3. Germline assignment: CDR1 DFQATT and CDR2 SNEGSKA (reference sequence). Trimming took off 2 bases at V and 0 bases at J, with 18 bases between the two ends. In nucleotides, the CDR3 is TGCAGTGCTAGACTCCCTTCGGTCAGATCTAGCACAGATACGCAGTATTTT. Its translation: CSARLPSVRSSTDTQYF.

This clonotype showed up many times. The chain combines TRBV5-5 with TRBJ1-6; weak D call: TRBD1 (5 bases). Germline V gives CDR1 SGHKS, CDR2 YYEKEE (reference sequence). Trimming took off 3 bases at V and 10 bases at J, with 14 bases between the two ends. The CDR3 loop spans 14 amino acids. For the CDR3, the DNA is TGTGCCAGCAGCTGGGCCGGTTGGGGGTCACCCCTCCACTTT. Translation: CASSWAGWGSPLHF.

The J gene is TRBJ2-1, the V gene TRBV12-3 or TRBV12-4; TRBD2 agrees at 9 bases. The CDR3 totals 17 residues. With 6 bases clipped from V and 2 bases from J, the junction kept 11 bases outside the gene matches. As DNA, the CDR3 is TGTGCCAGCAGCCCCATGGGGCGGGGGGGACCCTACAATGAGCAGTTCTTC. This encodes CASSPMGRGGPYNEQFF.

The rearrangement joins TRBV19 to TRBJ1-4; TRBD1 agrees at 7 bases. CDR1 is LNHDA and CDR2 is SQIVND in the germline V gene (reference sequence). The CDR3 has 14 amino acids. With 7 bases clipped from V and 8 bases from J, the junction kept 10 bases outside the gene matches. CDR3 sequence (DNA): TGTGCCAGTACCCCGGTCCGCAGGGGGGAAAAACTGTTTTTT. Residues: CASTPVRRGEKLFF. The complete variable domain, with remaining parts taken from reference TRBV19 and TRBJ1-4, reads DGGITQSPKYLFRKEGQNVTLSCEQNLNHDAMYWYRQDPGQGLRLIYYSQIVNDFQKGDIAEGYSVSREKKESFPLTVTSAQKNPTAFYLCASTPVRRGEKLFFGSGTQLSVL.

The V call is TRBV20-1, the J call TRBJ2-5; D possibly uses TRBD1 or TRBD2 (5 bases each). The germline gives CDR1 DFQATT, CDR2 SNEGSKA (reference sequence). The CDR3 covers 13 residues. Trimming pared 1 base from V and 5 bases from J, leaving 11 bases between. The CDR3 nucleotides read TGCAGTGCTAGAGGTCCCTGGGGGGAGACCCAGTACTTC. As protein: CSARGPWGETQYF.

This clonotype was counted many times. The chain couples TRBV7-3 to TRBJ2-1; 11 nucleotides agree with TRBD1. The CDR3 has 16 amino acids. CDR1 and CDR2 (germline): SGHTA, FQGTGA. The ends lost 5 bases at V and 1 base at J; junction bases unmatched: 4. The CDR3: CASSADRGLSYNEQFF. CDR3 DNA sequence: TGTGCCAGCAGCGCGGACAGGGGGCTTTCCTACAATGAGCAGTTCTTC.

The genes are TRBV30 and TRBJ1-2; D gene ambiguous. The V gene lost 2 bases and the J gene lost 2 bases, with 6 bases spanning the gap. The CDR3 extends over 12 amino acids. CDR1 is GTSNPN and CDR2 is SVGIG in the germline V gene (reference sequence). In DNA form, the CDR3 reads TGTGCCTGGAGTCACAGAAACTATGGCTACACCTTC. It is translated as CAWSHRNYGYTF.

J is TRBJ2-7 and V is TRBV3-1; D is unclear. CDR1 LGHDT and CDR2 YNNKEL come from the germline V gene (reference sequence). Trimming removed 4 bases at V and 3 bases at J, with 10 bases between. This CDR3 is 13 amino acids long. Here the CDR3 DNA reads TGTGCCAGCAGCCCACAGCCTTACTACGAGCAGTACTTC. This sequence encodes CASSPQPYYEQYF.

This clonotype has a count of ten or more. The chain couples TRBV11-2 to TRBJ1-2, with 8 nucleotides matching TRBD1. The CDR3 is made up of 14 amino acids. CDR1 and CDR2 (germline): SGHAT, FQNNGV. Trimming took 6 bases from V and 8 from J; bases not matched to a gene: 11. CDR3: CASRTLRTGNGYTF. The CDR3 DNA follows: TGTGCCAGCAGGACACTTAGGACAGGGAACGGCTACACCTTC.

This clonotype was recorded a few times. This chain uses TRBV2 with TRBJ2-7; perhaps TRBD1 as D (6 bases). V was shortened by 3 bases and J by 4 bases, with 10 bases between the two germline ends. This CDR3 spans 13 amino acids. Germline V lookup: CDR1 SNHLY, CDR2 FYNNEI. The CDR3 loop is CASSDGGRYEQYF. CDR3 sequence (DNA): TGTGCCAGCAGTGATGGGGGCCGGTACGAGCAGTACTTC.

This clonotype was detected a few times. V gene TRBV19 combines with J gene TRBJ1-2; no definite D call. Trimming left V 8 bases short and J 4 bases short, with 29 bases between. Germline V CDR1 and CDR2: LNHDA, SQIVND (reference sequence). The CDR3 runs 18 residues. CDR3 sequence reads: CASVARGRRASQFYGYTF. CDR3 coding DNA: TGTGCCAGTGTGGCTCGCGGTAGGCGGGCTTCTCAGTTCTATGGCTACACCTTC.

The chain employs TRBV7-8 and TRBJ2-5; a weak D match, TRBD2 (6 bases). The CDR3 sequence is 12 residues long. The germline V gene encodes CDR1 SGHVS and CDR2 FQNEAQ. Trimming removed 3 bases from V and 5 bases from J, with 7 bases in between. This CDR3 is CASSFLAETQYF. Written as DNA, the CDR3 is TGTGCCAGCAGCTTCCTAGCGGAGACCCAGTACTTC. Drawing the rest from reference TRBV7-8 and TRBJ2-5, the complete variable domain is GAGVSQSPRYKVAKRGQDVALRCDPISGHVSLFWYQQALGQGPEFLTYFQNEAQLDKSGLPSDRFFAERPEGSVSTLKIQRTQQEDSAVYLCASSFLAETQYFGPGTRLLVL.

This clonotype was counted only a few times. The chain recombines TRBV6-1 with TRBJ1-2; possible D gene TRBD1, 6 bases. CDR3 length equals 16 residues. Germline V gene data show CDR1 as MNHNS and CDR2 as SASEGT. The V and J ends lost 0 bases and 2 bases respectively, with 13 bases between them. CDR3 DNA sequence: TGTGCCAGCAGTGAAGCGAGGGGGTTCCACAACTATGGCTACACCTTC. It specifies CASSEARGFHNYGYTF.

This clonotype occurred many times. The CDR3 nucleotides read TGTGCCACCAGCAGCCAGGGAACGGGGGCTGAGCCCCAGCATTTT. It translates to CATSSQGTGAEPQHF. The chain is built from TRBV15 and TRBJ1-5; weak D call: TRBD1 (6 bases). From germline, CDR1 is LNHNV and CDR2 YYDKDF (reference sequence). V dropped 3 bases and J dropped 8 bases, with 17 bases sitting between them. The CDR3 contains 15 residues.

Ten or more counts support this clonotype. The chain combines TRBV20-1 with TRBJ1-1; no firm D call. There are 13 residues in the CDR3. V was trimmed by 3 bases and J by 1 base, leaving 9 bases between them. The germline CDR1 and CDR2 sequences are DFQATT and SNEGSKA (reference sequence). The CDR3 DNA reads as TGCAGTGCTAGGGACGGCCCGAACACTGAAGCTTTCTTT. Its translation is CSARDGPNTEAFF.

CDR3 nucleotide sequence: TGTGCCAGCTCACCACCTTTCGGAGGGAACCTCTCTGGGGCCAACGTCCTGACTTTC. This sequence encodes CASSPPFGGNLSGANVLTF. The V and J genes are TRBV18 and TRBJ2-6, with D perhaps TRBD2 (6 bases). There are 19 residues in the CDR3. CDR1 is KGHSH and CDR2 is LQKENI in the germline V gene. V shed 0 bases and J shed 0 bases, with 15 bases lying between them.

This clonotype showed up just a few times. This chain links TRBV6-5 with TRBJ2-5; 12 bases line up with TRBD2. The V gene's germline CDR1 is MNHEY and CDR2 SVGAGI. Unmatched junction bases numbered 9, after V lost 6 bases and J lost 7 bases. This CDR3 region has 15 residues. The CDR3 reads CASSVSSGGAATQYF. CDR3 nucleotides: TGTGCCAGCAGCGTATCTAGCGGGGGGGCCGCGACCCAGTACTTC.

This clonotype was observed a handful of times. The CDR3 protein is CASSFPTRQGSSYEQYF. The CDR3 nucleotides read TGTGCCAGCAGCTTCCCAACCAGACAGGGGAGCTCCTACGAGCAGTACTTC. The chain employs TRBV7-9 and TRBJ2-7; 8 positions agree with TRBD1. Germline trimming cut 3 bases from V and 0 bases from J; bases unmatched to any gene: 10. There are 17 residues in the CDR3. Germline V gene lookup returns CDR1 SEHNR and CDR2 FQNEAQ (reference sequence). The variable domain in full, with the rest retrieved from reference TRBV7-9 and TRBJ2-7, is DTGVSQNPRHKITKRGQNVTFRCDPISEHNRLYWYRQTLGQGPEFLTYFQNEAQLEKSRLLSDRFSAERPKGSFSTLEIQRTEQGDSAMYLCASSFPTRQGSSYEQYFGPGTRLTVT.

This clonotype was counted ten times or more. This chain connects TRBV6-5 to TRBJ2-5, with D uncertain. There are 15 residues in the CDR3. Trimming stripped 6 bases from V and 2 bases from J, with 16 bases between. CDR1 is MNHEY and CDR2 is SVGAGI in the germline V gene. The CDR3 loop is CASRAGLLPQETQYF. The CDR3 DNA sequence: TGTGCCAGCAGGGCAGGCCTTTTACCGCAAGAGACCCAGTACTTC.

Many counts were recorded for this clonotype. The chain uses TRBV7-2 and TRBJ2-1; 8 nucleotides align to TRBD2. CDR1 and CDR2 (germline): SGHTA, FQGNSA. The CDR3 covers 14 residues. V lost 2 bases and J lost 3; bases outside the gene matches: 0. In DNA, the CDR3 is TGTGCCAGCAGCTTACGGGGGGGCTACAATGAGCAGTTCTTC. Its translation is CASSLRGGYNEQFF.

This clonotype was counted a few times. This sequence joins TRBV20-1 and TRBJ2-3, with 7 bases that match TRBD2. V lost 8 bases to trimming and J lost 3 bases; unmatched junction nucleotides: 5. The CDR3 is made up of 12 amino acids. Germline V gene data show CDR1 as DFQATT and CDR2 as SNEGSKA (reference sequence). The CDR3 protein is CSPWGGTDTQYF. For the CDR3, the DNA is TGCAGTCCCTGGGGGGGGACAGATACGCAGTATTTT.

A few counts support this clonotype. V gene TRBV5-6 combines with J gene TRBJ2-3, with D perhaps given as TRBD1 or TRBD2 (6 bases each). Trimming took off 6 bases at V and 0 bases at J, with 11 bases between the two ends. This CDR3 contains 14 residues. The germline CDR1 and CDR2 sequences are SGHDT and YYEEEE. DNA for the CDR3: TGTGCCAGCAAGGGGGGACCTAGCACAGATACGCAGTATTTT. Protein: CASKGGPSTDTQYF.

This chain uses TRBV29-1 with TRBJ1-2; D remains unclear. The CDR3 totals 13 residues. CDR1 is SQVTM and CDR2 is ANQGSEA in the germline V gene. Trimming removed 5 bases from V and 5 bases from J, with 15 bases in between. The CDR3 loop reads CSVSSDWPYGYTF. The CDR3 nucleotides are TGCAGCGTTTCCAGCGATTGGCCTTATGGCTACACCTTC.